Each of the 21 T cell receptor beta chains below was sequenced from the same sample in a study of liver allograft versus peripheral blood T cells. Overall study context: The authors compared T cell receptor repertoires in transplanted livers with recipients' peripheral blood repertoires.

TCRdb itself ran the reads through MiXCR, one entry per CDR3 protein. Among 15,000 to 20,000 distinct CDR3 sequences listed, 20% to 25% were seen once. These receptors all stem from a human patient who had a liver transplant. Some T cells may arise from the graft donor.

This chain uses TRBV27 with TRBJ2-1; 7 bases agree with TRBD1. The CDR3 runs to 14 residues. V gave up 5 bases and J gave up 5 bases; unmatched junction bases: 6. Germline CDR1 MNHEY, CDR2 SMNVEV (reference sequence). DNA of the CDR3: TGTGCCAGCAGTCCCCGGGGACAGCACAATGAGCAGTTCTTC. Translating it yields CASSPRGQHNEQFF.

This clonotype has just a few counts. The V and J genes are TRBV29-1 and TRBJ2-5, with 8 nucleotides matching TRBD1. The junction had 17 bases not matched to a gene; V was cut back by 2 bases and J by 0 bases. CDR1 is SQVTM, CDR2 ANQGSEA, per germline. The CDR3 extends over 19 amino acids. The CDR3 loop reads CSVEQWQGAIEDYQETQYF. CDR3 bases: TGCAGCGTTGAACAGTGGCAGGGGGCTATAGAGGACTACCAAGAGACCCAGTACTTC.

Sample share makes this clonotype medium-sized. The CDR3 bases are TGTGCCAGCAGCCCCTTTGGGCCCGGCGGGGGGGCCGCTGGCACAGATACGCAGTATTTT. This gives the protein CASSPFGPGGGAAGTDTQYF. The chain uses TRBV7-2 and TRBJ2-3, with 9 bases identical to TRBD2. Unmatched junction bases numbered 19, after V lost 5 bases and J lost 1 base. CDR1 SGHTA and CDR2 FQGNSA come from the germline V gene. CDR3 size: 20 residues.

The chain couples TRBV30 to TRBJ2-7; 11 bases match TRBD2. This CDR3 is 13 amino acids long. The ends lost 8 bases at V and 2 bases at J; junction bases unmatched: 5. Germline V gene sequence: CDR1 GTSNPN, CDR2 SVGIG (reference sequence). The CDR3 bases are TGTGCCGGCTCGGGACTAGCGGCCTACGAGCAGTACTTC. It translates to CAGSGLAAYEQYF.

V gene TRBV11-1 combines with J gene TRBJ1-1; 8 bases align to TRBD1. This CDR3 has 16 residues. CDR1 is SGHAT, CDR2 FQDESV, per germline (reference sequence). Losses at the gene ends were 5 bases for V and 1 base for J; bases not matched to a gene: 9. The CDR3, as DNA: TGTGCCAGCAGCGACATTTCCGGGACAGGGAACACTGAAGCTTTCTTT. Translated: CASSDISGTGNTEAFF.

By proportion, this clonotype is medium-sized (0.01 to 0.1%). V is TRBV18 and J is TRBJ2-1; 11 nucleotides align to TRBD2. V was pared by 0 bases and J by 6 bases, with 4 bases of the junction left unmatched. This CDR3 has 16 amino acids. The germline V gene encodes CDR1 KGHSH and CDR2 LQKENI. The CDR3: CASSPPTSGIFNEQFF. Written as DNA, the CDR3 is TGTGCCAGCTCACCACCGACTAGCGGGATATTCAATGAGCAGTTCTTC.

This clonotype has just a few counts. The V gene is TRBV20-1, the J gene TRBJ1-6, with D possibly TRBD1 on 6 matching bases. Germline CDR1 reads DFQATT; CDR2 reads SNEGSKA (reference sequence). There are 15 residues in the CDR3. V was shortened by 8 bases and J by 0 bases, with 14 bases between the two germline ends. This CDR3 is CSPGGPSSYNSPLHF. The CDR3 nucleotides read TGCAGTCCCGGGGGGCCAAGCTCCTATAATTCACCCCTCCACTTT.

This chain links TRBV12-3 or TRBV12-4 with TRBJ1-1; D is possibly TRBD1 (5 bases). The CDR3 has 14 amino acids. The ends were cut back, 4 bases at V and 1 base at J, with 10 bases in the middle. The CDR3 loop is CASSSTVSNTEAFF. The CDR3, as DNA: TGTGCCAGCAGTTCGACAGTATCGAACACTGAAGCTTTCTTT.

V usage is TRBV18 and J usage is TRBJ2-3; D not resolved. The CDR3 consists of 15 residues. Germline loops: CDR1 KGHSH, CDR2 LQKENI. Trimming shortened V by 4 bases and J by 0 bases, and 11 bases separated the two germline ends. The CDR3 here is CASSRQRSSTDTQYF. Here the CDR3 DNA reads TGTGCCAGCTCACGTCAACGCTCTAGCACAGATACGCAGTATTTT. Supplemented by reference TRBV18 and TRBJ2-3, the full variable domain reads NAGVMQNPRHLVRRRGQEARLRCSPMKGHSHVYWYRQLPEEGLKFMVYLQKENIIDESGMPKERFSAEFPKEGPSILRIQQVVRGDSAAYFCASSRQRSSTDTQYFGPGTRLTVL.

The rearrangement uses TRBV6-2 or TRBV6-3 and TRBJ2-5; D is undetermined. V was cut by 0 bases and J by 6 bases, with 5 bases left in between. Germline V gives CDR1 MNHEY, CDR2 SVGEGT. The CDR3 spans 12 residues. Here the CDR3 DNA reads TGTGCCAGCAGTTACTCGAGCCAGACCCAGTACTTC. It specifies CASSYSSQTQYF.

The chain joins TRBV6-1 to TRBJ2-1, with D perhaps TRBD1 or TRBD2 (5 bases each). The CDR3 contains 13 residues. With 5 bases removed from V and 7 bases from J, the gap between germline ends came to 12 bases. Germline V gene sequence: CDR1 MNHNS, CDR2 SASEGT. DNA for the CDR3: TGTGCCAGCAGTACGGGGACGGGGAATGAGCAGTTCTTC. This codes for CASSTGTGNEQFF.

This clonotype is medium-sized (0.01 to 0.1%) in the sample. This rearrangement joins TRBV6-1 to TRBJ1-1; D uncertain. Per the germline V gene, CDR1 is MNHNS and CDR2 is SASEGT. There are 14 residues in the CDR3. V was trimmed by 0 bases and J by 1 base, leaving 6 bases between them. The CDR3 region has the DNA TGTGCCAGCAGTGAAGCGGCACCGAACACTGAAGCTTTCTTT. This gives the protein CASSEAAPNTEAFF.

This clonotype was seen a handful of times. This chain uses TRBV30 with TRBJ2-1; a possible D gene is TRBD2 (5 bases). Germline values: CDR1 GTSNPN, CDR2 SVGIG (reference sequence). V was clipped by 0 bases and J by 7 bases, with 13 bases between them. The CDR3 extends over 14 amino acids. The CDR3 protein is CAWSVLGAGNEQFF. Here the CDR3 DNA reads TGTGCCTGGAGTGTACTGGGAGCCGGTAATGAGCAGTTCTTC.

CDR3 in DNA: TGTGCCAGCAGCCCGGGGAGTGCGAACACTGAAGCTTTCTTT. It encodes CASSPGSANTEAFF. This chain links TRBV7-2 with TRBJ1-1; no reliable D call. CDR1 SGHTA and CDR2 FQGNSA come from the germline V gene. The CDR3 is 14 residues long. Trimming took off 5 bases at V and 1 base at J, with 11 bases between the two ends.

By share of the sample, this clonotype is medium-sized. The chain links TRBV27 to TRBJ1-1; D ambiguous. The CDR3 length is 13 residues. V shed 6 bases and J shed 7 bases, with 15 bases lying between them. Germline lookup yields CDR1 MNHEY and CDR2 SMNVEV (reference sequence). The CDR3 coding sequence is TGTGCCAGCAGCCGTCTCGGACCAGTTGAAGCTTTCTTT. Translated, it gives CASSRLGPVEAFF.

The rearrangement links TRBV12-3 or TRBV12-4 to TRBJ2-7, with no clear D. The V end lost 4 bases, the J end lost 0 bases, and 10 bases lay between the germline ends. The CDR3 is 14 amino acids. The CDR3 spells CASSSVPHSYEQYF. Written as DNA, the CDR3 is TGTGCCAGCAGTTCGGTACCCCACTCCTACGAGCAGTACTTC.

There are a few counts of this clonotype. The DNA of the CDR3 is TGTGCTAGTGGTTTGATCAGCGGGAGGGCCACCGGGGAGCTGTTTTTT. Protein sequence: CASGLISGRATGELFF. The V gene is TRBV12-5, the J gene TRBJ2-2; 10 bases agree with TRBD2. The length of the CDR3 is 16 residues. Germline CDR1 is LGHNT and CDR2 is FRNRAP. The V segment lost 2 bases and the J segment 4 bases; nucleotides outside the gene matches: 4.

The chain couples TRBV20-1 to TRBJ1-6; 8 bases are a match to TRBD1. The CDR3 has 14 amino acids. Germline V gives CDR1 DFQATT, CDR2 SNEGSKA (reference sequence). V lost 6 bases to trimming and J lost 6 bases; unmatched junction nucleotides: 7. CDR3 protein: CSARLDRGNSPLHF. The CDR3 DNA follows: TGCAGTGCACGACTTGACAGGGGTAATTCACCCCTCCACTTT.

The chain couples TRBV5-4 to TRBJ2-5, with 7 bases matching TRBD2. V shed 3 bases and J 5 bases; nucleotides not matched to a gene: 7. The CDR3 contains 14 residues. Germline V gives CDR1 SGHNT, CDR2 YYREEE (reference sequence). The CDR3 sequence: CASSSSGPKETQYF. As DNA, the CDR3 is TGTGCCAGCAGCTCTAGCGGCCCCAAGGAGACCCAGTACTTC.

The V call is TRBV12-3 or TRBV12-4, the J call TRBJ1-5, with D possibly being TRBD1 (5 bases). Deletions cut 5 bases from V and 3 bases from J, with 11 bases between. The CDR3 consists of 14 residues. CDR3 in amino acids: CASSPTGFNQPQHF. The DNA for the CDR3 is TGTGCCAGCAGTCCAACAGGATTCAATCAGCCCCAGCATTTT.

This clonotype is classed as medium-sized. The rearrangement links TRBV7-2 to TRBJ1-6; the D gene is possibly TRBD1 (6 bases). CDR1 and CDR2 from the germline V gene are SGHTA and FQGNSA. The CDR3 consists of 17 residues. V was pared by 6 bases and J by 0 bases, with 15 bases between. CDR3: CASSFRTVSSYNSPLHF. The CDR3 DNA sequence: TGTGCCAGCAGTTTCCGGACAGTAAGCTCCTATAATTCACCCCTCCACTTT.